These 27 T cell receptor beta chains originate from one sample sequenced in a study of T cell clonality in common variable immunodeficiency. The table came from immunoSEQ multiplex PCR; TCRdb's copy has only in-frame clones and leaves some out. The repertoire has about 39,000 clones, none seen only once; the ten largest take around 2.7%. Sequencing input: peripheral blood mononuclear cells. Receptors originate from a person between 18 and 70 years old in good health.

This clone came up many times. The covered CDR3 bases are TGTGCCTGGAACCACGGGGGGGATGAAAAA. Protein: CAWNHGGDEK. The full CDR3 is CAWNHGGDEKLFF. The chain recombines TRBV30 with TRBJ1-4; D may be TRBD1 (5 bases). With the read ending 3 residues before the CDR3 end, the germline J gene is used to fill in that end. Germline lookup yields CDR1 GTSNPN and CDR2 SVGIG (reference sequence). Trimming stripped 4 bases from V and 6 bases from J, with 12 bases between. The CDR3 length is 13 residues.

There are many counts of this clone. The read comes to an end 3 residues before the CDR3 does, leaving the germline J gene to fill in the end. V and J are TRBV18 and TRBJ2-5; the match to TRBD2 covers 9 bases. V was pared by 3 bases and J by 1 base, with 0 bases of the junction left unmatched. Germline V gene sequence: CDR1 KGHSH, CDR2 LQKENI. The CDR3 extends over 14 amino acids. The CDR3 bases that were read are TGTGCCAGCTCACCGACTAGCGGCCAAGAGACC. It encodes CASSPTSGQET. In full, the CDR3 is CASSPTSGQETQYF.

This clone has a count of ten or more. The observed sequence ends 3 residues before the CDR3 terminus, with the missing tail filled in from the germline J gene. This sequence joins TRBV28 and TRBJ1-2; maybe TRBD1 (6 bases). Germline assignment: CDR1 MDHEN and CDR2 SYDVKM. V lost 2 bases and J lost 5, with 12 bases in between. The CDR3 is 14 residues long. CDR3 in amino acids: CASSLGQLLYGYTF. CDR3 bases read: TGTGCCAGCAGTTTAGGACAGCTCTTGTATGGC.

Remarks on this clone: The CDR3 end falls 3 residues outside the read, so it is completed with the germline J gene. This rearrangement joins TRBV7-9 to TRBJ2-1, with 8 bases identical to TRBD1. The CDR3 is 13 amino acids. The ends lost 8 bases at V and 4 bases at J; junction bases unmatched: 4. The germline V gene encodes CDR1 SEHNR and CDR2 FQNEAQ (reference sequence). This chain's CDR3 is CASGQGTYNEQFF. The sequenced CDR3 bases are TGTGCCAGCGGACAGGGAACATACAATGAG.

On this clone itself: A much larger clone differs from this one at a single base, so this may be a read error. The observed sequence ends 3 residues before the CDR3 terminus, with the missing tail filled in from the germline J gene. The chain is built from TRBV6-1 and TRBJ2-2; D possibly corresponds to TRBD1 (5 bases). Germline CDR1 and CDR2: MNHNS and SASEGT. The CDR3 is 14 amino acids. The sequenced part of the CDR3 DNA is TGTGCCAGCGGTGTAGGGGCTGGGGCCAACGTG. It yields the protein CASGVGAGANV. The full CDR3 reads CASGVGAGANVLFF.

This clone was recorded at least ten times. The read gets to within 3 residues of the CDR3 end, and the germline J gene fills in the rest. V is TRBV5-1 and J is TRBJ2-3; 8 bases fit TRBD2. This CDR3 has 17 residues. Unmatched junction bases numbered 10, after V lost 4 bases and J lost 0 bases. Per the germline V gene, CDR1 is SGHRS and CDR2 is YFSETQ. Partial CDR3 DNA: TGCGCCAGCAGCCTTGCCTTAGCGGGAACTAGCACAGATACG. This encodes CASSLALAGTSTDT. The whole CDR3 protein reads CASSLALAGTSTDTQYF.

At least ten counts were recorded for this clone. The read comes to an end 3 residues before the CDR3 does, leaving the germline J gene to fill in the end. The J gene is TRBJ2-3, the V gene TRBV18; TRBD1 is a possible D gene (6 bases). Per the germline V gene, CDR1 is KGHSH and CDR2 is LQKENI. V dropped 8 bases and J dropped 2 bases, with 11 bases sitting between them. The CDR3 extends over 13 amino acids. The CDR3 spells CASLQGITDTQYF. The sequenced part of the CDR3 DNA is TGTGCCAGCCTTCAGGGGATCACAGATACG.

This clone has only a few counts. Sequencing ends 3 residues short of the CDR3 end; the germline J gene provides the rest. J is TRBJ1-2 and V is TRBV19, with no clear D. Germline-derived CDR1 and CDR2 are LNHDA and SQIVND (reference sequence). The CDR3 loop spans 13 amino acids. CDR3 region: CASSMRLNNDYTF. CDR3 bases read: TGTGCCAGTAGTATGCGGTTAAACAATGAC.

In its sample, this clone was seen many times. The CDR3 end lies 3 residues beyond the end of the read and is filled in from the germline J gene. The rearrangement uses TRBV7-6 and TRBJ2-5; D is perhaps TRBD1 (6 bases). The germline V gene has CDR1 SGHVS and CDR2 FNYEAQ. Trimming took 5 bases from V and 7 from J, leaving 29 bases between them. This CDR3 spans 18 amino acids. CDR3 amino acids: CASSARGTGITGYGTQYF. CDR3 DNA, as far as it was read: TGTGCCAGCAGCGCCAGGGGAACAGGGATTACGGGGTACGGGACC.

For this clone: The read terminates 3 residues ahead of where the CDR3 ends, so the germline J gene completes it. The rearrangement links TRBV30 to TRBJ1-5, with TRBD1 matching over 9 bases. Germline V gives CDR1 GTSNPN, CDR2 SVGIG (reference sequence). CDR3 length equals 13 residues. J was trimmed by 5 bases and V by 5 bases; bases with no gene match: 4. The CDR3 loop reads CAWSGQGDQPQHF. The CDR3 DNA, read in part, is TGTGCCTGGTCGGGACAGGGTGATCAGCCC.

This clone was seen ten or more times. The CDR3 end lies 3 residues beyond the end of the read and is filled in from the germline J gene. The genes are TRBV19 and TRBJ1-4; 7 bases fit TRBD1. This CDR3 comprises 14 residues. Germline-derived CDR1 and CDR2 are LNHDA and SQIVND (reference sequence). V was pared by 7 bases and J by 5 bases, with 7 bases of the junction left unmatched. CDR3 protein: CASKQGRQNEKLFF. Incomplete CDR3 DNA: TGTGCCAGTAAACAGGGGAGGCAGAATGAAAAA.

In this sample, this clone turned up many times. The missing CDR3 end, 3 residues past where the read stops, is filled in from the germline J gene. V usage is TRBV12-3 or TRBV12-4 and J usage is TRBJ2-1; TRBD1 matches at 7 bases. J gave up 8 bases and V 3 bases, and 4 bases lay outside the gene matches. The CDR3 spans 13 residues. The sequenced part of the CDR3 DNA is TGTGCCAGCAGTTTGAACAGGGGTGATGAG. Translation gives CASSLNRGDE. The entire CDR3 reads CASSLNRGDEQFF.

This clone was seen repeatedly, ten times or more. Read data end 3 residues before the CDR3 end; the end is taken from the germline J gene. The chain carries TRBV5-6 and TRBJ2-2; 8 bases map to TRBD1. The ends lost 2 bases at V and 4 bases at J; junction bases unmatched: 1. This CDR3 region has 14 residues. The germline CDR1 and CDR2 sequences are SGHDT and YYEEEE. The chain's CDR3 is CASSFGTGTGELFF. Incomplete CDR3 DNA: TGTGCCAGCAGCTTCGGGACAGGCACCGGGGAG. The variable domain in full, completed from reference TRBV5-6 and TRBJ2-2, reads DAGVTQSPTHLIKTRGQQVTLRCSPKSGHDTVSWYQQALGQGPQFIFQYYEEEERQRGNFPDRFSGHQFPNYSSELNVNALLLGDSALYLCASSFGTGTGELFFGEGSRLTVL.

This clone came up many times. The read gets to within 3 residues of the CDR3 end, and the germline J gene fills in the rest. J is TRBJ2-1 and V is TRBV18, with 14 bases identical to TRBD2. CDR1 and CDR2 from the germline V gene are KGHSH and LQKENI. The CDR3 is 17 amino acids. V lost 6 bases to trimming and J lost 9 bases; unmatched junction nucleotides: 13. CDR3 DNA (partial): TGTGCCAGCTCGCCTGCGCTGGGACTAGCGGGAGTGGGTGAG. Translating it yields CASSPALGLAGVGE. The whole CDR3 sequence is CASSPALGLAGVGEQFF.

This clone has a count of ten or more. The read is 3 residues too short to cover the CDR3 end, so that end is filled in from the germline J gene. This chain links TRBV30 with TRBJ2-2; D is possibly TRBD2 (6 bases). The V gene's germline CDR1 is GTSNPN and CDR2 SVGIG (reference sequence). The CDR3 extends over 12 amino acids. The CDR3 loop is CAWRRRGEKLFF. CDR3 bases read: TGTGCCTGGAGAAGGAGGGGTGAAAAG.

This clone was counted at least ten times. Read sequence stops 3 residues before the CDR3 end, and the germline J gene provides the missing end. V is TRBV7-8 and J is TRBJ2-1; 9 nucleotides agree with TRBD2. The CDR3 contains 15 residues. Germline-derived CDR1 and CDR2 are SGHVS and FQNEAQ. With V trimmed by 5 bases and J by 8 bases, 10 bases remained unmatched. The sequenced part of the CDR3 DNA is TGTGCCAGCAGCCTACTTAGCGGGAGTCGCTATGAG. Translation gives CASSLLSGSRYE. The entire CDR3 sequence reads CASSLLSGSRYEQFF.

This clone was observed at least ten times. The read stops 3 residues short of the end of the CDR3; the missing end is completed from the germline J gene. The J gene is TRBJ1-1, the V gene TRBV5-1; 8 bases fit TRBD1. CDR3 length: 14 residues. Germline V gene data show CDR1 as SGHRS and CDR2 as YFSETQ. The ends lost 4 bases at V and 1 base at J; junction bases unmatched: 3. The CDR3 protein is CASSIGQGNTEAFF. CDR3 bases read: TGCGCCAGCAGCATTGGACAGGGGAACACTGAA.

This clone has ten or more counts. The read stops 3 residues short of the end of the CDR3; the missing end is completed from the germline J gene. This chain connects TRBV5-6 to TRBJ2-1; 7 bases are a match to TRBD2. V shed 7 bases, J shed 4 bases, and the junction held 11 bases outside the gene matches. Germline CDR1 reads SGHDT; CDR2 reads YYEEEE. The CDR3 consists of 15 residues. The CDR3 loop reads CASGWGSGMYNEQFF. The sequenced CDR3 bases are TGTGCCAGCGGCTGGGGCAGCGGGATGTACAATGAG.

This clone came up many times. Read sequence stops 3 residues before the CDR3 end, and the germline J gene provides the missing end. The chain joins TRBV5-1 to TRBJ2-1; tentative D call: TRBD1 (5 bases). The CDR3 is made up of 15 amino acids. Between the trimmed V and J ends, which lost 1 base and 3 bases, there was a span of 11 bases. From germline, CDR1 is SGHRS and CDR2 YFSETQ. The part of the CDR3 DNA that was read is TGCGCCAGCAGCTTGTCAGGGCAGTACTACAATGAG. As protein: CASSLSGQYYNE. In full, the CDR3 is CASSLSGQYYNEQFF. Variable domain in full (rest from reference TRBV5-1 and TRBJ2-1): KAGVTQTPRYLIKTRGQQVTLSCSPISGHRSVSWYQQTPGQGLQFLFEYFSETQRNKGNFPGRFSGRQFSNSRSEMNVSTLELGDSALYLCASSLSGQYYNEQFFGPGTRLTVL.

This clone was observed at least ten times. The read finishes 3 residues shy of the CDR3 end, and the germline J gene is used to complete it. The rearrangement uses TRBV7-8 and TRBJ2-3; TRBD2 agrees at 8 bases. The CDR3 sequence is 16 residues long. The V and J ends lost 3 bases and 3 bases, in that order; junction bases with no gene match: 8. From germline, CDR1 is SGHVS and CDR2 FQNEAQ. CDR3 sequence reads: CASSFYSSGRTDTQYF. CDR3 DNA (partial): TGTGCCAGCAGCTTCTACTCTAGCGGGCGTACAGATACG.

Of note for this clone: Read sequence stops 3 residues before the CDR3 end, and the germline J gene provides the missing end. The chain recombines TRBV30 with TRBJ1-4, with D uncertain. The CDR3 sequence is 12 residues long. Germline V gene data show CDR1 as GTSNPN and CDR2 as SVGIG (reference sequence). The part of the CDR3 DNA that was read is TGTGCCTGGAGTCCGACTAATTCACCA. Translated: CAWSPTNSP. The whole CDR3 sequence reads CAWSPTNSPLFF.

Ten or more counts support this clone. The DNA ends 3 residues before the CDR3 does, and the rest of the CDR3 is filled in from the germline J gene. The chain is built from TRBV19 and TRBJ2-2; 12 nucleotides match TRBD1. Germline assignment: CDR1 LNHDA and CDR2 SQIVND (reference sequence). The trim removed 4 bases at V and 6 bases at J, leaving 6 bases unmatched. The CDR3 runs 16 residues. This chain's CDR3 is CASSSRDRGRAGELFF. The covered CDR3 bases are TGTGCCAGTAGTAGCCGGGACAGGGGGCGCGCCGGGGAG.

This clone appeared many times. The missing CDR3 end, 3 residues past where the read stops, is filled in from the germline J gene. The chain is built from TRBV29-1 and TRBJ2-4, with 11 positions matching TRBD2. This CDR3 is 18 amino acids long. V trimming: 5 bases; J trimming: 5 bases; junction bases outside the gene matches: 17. Germline CDR1 and CDR2: SQVTM and ANQGSEA. The CDR3 DNA, read in part, is TGCAGCGTTCTGAAGGGGGGACTAGCGGACGCGGGTGAAAACATT. Protein sequence: CSVLKGGLADAGENI. The whole CDR3 region reads CSVLKGGLADAGENIQYF.

This clone was found many times. The missing CDR3 end, 3 residues past where the read stops, is filled in from the germline J gene. The rearrangement joins TRBV28 to TRBJ1-5, with D hard to call. CDR3 length: 12 residues. Deletions cut 3 bases from V and 6 bases from J, with 6 bases between. Germline values: CDR1 MDHEN, CDR2 SYDVKM. CDR3 DNA, as far as it was read: TGTGCCAGCAGTTTTCAGCGTCAGCCC. Protein sequence: CASSFQRQP. The CDR3, in full, reads CASSFQRQPQHF. Full variable domain (rest looked up from reference TRBV28 and TRBJ1-5): DVKVTQSSRYLVKRTGEKVFLECVQDMDHENMFWYRQDPGLGLRLIYFSYDVKMKEKGDIPEGYSVSREKKERFSLILESASTNQTSMYLCASSFQRQPQHFGDGTRLSIL.

This clone was detected many times. The read halts 3 residues ahead of the CDR3 end, with the missing end drawn from the germline J gene. The J gene is TRBJ2-2, the V gene TRBV6-4; 7 bases match TRBD2. The junction had 2 bases not matched to a gene; V was cut back by 3 bases and J by 1 base. The CDR3 length is 15 residues. CDR1 MRHNA and CDR2 SNTAGT come from the germline V gene. Incomplete CDR3 DNA: TGTGCCAGCAGTGAATCTAGCGGGAACACCGGGGAG. This codes for CASSESSGNTGE. The whole CDR3 region reads CASSESSGNTGELFF.

Many counts were recorded for this clone. Read data end 3 residues before the CDR3 end; the end is taken from the germline J gene. The genes are TRBV5-4 and TRBJ2-2; D perhaps matches TRBD1 (7 bases). CDR3 size: 14 residues. CDR1 and CDR2 (germline): SGHNT, YYREEE (reference sequence). CDR3 DNA (partial): TGTGCCAGCAGCTTCGGCAGGGGGGATGAAAAG. This encodes CASSFGRGDEK. The complete CDR3 sequence is CASSFGRGDEKLFF.

This clone came up a few times. Sequencing ends 3 residues short of the CDR3 end; the germline J gene provides the rest. The V and J genes are TRBV11-2 and TRBJ2-7, with a tentative D call TRBD2 (6 bases). Trimming took off 5 bases at V and 6 bases at J, with 17 bases between the two ends. The length of the CDR3 is 14 residues. Germline V lookup: CDR1 SGHAT, CDR2 FQNNGV. CDR3 sequence: CASSQPGLHREQYF. The sequenced part of the CDR3 DNA is TGTGCCAGCAGCCAACCGGGACTCCATCGCGAG.